This entry lists 5 T cell receptor beta chains sequenced from one sample in a study of T cells after somatic rescue of genetic block. The table came from immunoSEQ multiplex PCR; TCRdb's copy has only in-frame clones and leaves some out. The repertoire has 70,000 to 95,000 clones, 75% to 90% of them found once; the top ten carry under 2%. The sample comprised peripheral blood mononuclear cells (PBMCs). These receptors were collected from a woman in her late teens or twenties.

This clone was seen a single time. The rearrangement joins TRBV28 to TRBJ1-2; D uncertain. This CDR3 has 14 residues. V was shortened by 2 bases and J by 7 bases, with 14 bases between the two germline ends. Germline V CDR1 and CDR2: MDHEN, SYDVKM. The CDR3 bases are TGTGCCAGCAGTTTAACTGCCATTGGTCGTGGCTACACCTTC. Amino acid sequence: CASSLTAIGRGYTF.

The CDR3 loop reads CASSHRGYTDTQYF. CDR3 sequence (DNA): TGTGCCAGCAGCCACCGGGGGTACACAGATACGCAGTATTTT. The rearrangement joins TRBV7-9 to TRBJ2-3; D possibly corresponds to TRBD2 (6 bases). The V and J ends lost 5 bases and 2 bases respectively, with 11 bases between them. The CDR3 totals 14 residues. CDR1 SEHNR and CDR2 FQNEAQ come from the germline V gene (reference sequence).

This clone was detected only once. J is TRBJ1-4 and V is TRBV5-6; D gene unclear. CDR1 SGHDT and CDR2 YYEEEE come from the germline V gene. The CDR3 is 11 residues long. V was clipped by 4 bases and J by 5 bases, with 3 bases between them. This CDR3 is CASSINEKLFF. The CDR3 bases are TGTGCCAGCAGCATCAATGAAAAACTGTTTTTT.

The V call is TRBV19, the J call TRBJ1-2; TRBD1 aligns across 8 bases. V shed 10 bases, J shed 8 bases, and the junction held 15 bases outside the gene matches. Germline CDR1 reads LNHDA; CDR2 reads SQIVND (reference sequence). The CDR3 contains 14 residues. The CDR3 sequence is CATTFTDRVYGYTF. The CDR3 bases are TGTGCCACCACCTTCACGGACAGGGTATACGGCTACACCTTC.

The J gene is TRBJ1-2, the V gene TRBV18, with no clear D. CDR3 length equals 15 residues. Deletions cut 3 bases from V and 5 bases from J, with 16 bases between. Germline V gives CDR1 KGHSH, CDR2 LQKENI. The CDR3 loop reads CASSPSVPAVYGYTF. The CDR3 nucleotides are TGTGCCAGCTCACCGTCCGTCCCAGCTGTTTATGGCTACACCTTC. Variable domain in full (rest from reference TRBV18 and TRBJ1-2): NAGVMQNPRHLVRRRGQEARLRCSPMKGHSHVYWYRQLPEEGLKFMVYLQKENIIDESGMPKERFSAEFPKEGPSILRIQQVVRGDSAAYFCASSPSVPAVYGYTFGSGTRLTVV.